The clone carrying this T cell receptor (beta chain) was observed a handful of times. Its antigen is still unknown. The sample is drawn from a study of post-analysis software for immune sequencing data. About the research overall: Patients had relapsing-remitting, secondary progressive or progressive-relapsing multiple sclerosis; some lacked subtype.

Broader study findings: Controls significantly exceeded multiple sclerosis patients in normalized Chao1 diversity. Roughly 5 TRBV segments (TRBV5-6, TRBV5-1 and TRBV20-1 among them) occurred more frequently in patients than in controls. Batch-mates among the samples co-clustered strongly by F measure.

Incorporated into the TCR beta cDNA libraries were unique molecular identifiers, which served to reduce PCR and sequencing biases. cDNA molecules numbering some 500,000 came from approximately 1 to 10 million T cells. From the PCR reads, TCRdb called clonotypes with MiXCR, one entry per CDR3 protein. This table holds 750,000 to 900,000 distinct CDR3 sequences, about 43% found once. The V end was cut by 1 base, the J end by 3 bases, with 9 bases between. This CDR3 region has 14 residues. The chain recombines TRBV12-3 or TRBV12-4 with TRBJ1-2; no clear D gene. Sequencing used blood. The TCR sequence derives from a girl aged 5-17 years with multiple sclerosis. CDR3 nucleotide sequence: TGTGCCAGCAGTTTAGGGACGGGATACTATGGCTACACCTTC. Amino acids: CASSLGTGYYGYTF.